This TCR beta chain was profiled in a study of regulatory T cells in long-lasting Graves disease. Details on this clonotype: Its antigen is not identified.

Germline CDR1 is SQVTM and CDR2 is ANQGSEA. This CDR3 region has 12 residues. Trimming pared 6 bases from V and 1 base from J, leaving 9 bases between. Broader study findings: Under persistent disease, TRBV28, TRBJ1-2 and TRBJ2-5 were used preferentially. Persistent Graves' patients possessed reduced TCR diversity relative to recently diagnosed ones.

Time point: persistent/refractory GD, antithyroid drugs over 5 years with positive TRAb. Following extraction of RNA from PBMCs, that RNA was used to make the TCR library. TCR beta libraries were built with iRepertoire HTBI primers and Arm-PCR of CDR3 regions. TCRdb called the multiplex PCR reads again in MiXCR, with one record for every CDR3 protein. The data contain roughly 500,000 distinct CDR3 sequences, 20% to 25% of them singletons. The V and J genes are TRBV29-1 and TRBJ2-5; D possibly corresponds to TRBD2 (5 bases). The sequenced sample was peripheral blood mononuclear cells (PBMCs), obtained when the disease was refractory, from a patient treated with antithyroid drugs. The sequence came from a female donor with Graves disease. CDR3 sequence reads: CSVARVQETQYF. Here the CDR3 DNA reads TGCAGCGTGGCGCGGGTCCAAGAGACCCAGTACTTC.